This T cell receptor (beta chain) was recorded in a study of control samples from healthy donors and cancer patients. Germline assignment: CDR1 LGHNA and CDR2 YSLEER. V gave up 3 bases and J gave up 4 bases; unmatched junction bases: 8. CDR3 length: 16 residues. This table comes from immunoSEQ multiplex PCR, and its TCRdb copy is limited to in-frame clones, with some not included. The top ten clones hold approximately 1.6% of a sample with some 220,000 clones, roughly 94% of them seen once. The TCR originated in a man in his forties or fifties in good health. The chain employs TRBV4-3 and TRBJ2-1, with TRBD2 matching over 8 bases. Input material: blood. The CDR3 sequence is CASSQRPGGDYNEQFF. CDR3 nucleotide sequence: TGCGCCAGCAGCCAGAGACCGGGGGGGGATTACAATGAGCAGTTCTTC.